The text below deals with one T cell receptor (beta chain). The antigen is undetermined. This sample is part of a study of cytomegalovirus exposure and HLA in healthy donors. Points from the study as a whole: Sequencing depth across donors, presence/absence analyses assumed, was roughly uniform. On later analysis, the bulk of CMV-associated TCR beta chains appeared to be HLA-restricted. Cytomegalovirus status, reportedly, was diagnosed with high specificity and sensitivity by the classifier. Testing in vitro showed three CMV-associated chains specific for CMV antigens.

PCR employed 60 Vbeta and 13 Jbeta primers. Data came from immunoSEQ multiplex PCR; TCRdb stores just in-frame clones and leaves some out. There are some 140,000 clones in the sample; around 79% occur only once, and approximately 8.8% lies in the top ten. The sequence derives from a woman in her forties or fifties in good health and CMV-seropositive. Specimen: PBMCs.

In DNA form, the CDR3 reads TGTGCCAGCAGTTCGCCGGGGGATTTATCCTCATCGGTCTATGGCTACACCTTC. Its translation is CASSSPGDLSSSVYGYTF. This chain connects TRBV28 to TRBJ1-2; a possible D gene is TRBD1 (5 bases). The V gene's germline CDR1 is MDHEN and CDR2 SYDVKM. CDR3 length equals 18 residues. V gave up 4 bases and J gave up 4 bases, with 25 bases separating them.